Presented here are 7 T cell receptor beta chains from one specimen sequenced in a study of blood T cells in healthy people across ages. A sample-barcoded 5' primer and a J-beta primer mix were used in a second PCR of about 7 to 12 cycles. TCRdb reprocessed the 5' RACE reads with MiXCR, giving one entry per CDR3 protein. The table lists around 1,100,000 distinct CDR3 sequences, under 40% of them singletons. Input material: blood. These receptors all stem from a man between 18 and 35 years old in good health.

In this sample, this clonotype turned up once. The chain is built from TRBV13 and TRBJ1-2; D unclear. V gave up 4 bases and J gave up 5 bases, with 11 bases separating them. The germline CDR1 and CDR2 sequences are PRHDT and FYEKMQ (reference sequence). The CDR3 extends over 13 amino acids. The CDR3 loop is CASSSGRGYGYTF. CDR3 in DNA: TGTGCCAGCAGCTCGGGCCGAGGGTATGGCTACACCTTC. Looking up the rest from reference TRBV13 and TRBJ1-2 gives the full variable domain: AAGVIQSPRHLIKEKRETATLKCYPIPRHDTVYWYQQGPGQDPQFLISFYEKMQSDKGSIPDRFSAQQFSDYHSELNMSSLELGDSALYFCASSSGRGYGYTFGSGTRLTVV.

The chain's CDR3 is CASSSYRQGGGETQYF. The CDR3, as DNA: TGCGCCAGCAGCTCGTATAGACAGGGGGGCGGAGAGACCCAGTACTTC. The chain employs TRBV5-1 and TRBJ2-5; 9 positions agree with TRBD1. Germline values: CDR1 SGHRS, CDR2 YFSETQ. V lost 3 bases, J lost 4 bases, and 10 bases stayed unmatched. This CDR3 spans 16 amino acids.

The J gene is TRBJ2-1, the V gene TRBV3-1; the D is unclear. Germline CDR1 LGHDT, CDR2 YNNKEL (reference sequence). CDR3 length equals 13 residues. The V end lost 1 base, the J end lost 7 bases, and 8 bases lay between the germline ends. CDR3 DNA sequence: TGTGCCAGCAGCCAAGCTCTCTTGAATGAGCAGTTCTTC. Protein product: CASSQALLNEQFF.

This clonotype was seen many times. This sequence joins TRBV4-3 and TRBJ2-1; D tentatively fits TRBD1 or TRBD2 (5 bases each). Per germline, CDR1 LGHNA and CDR2 YSLEER. There are 17 residues in the CDR3. V lost 0 bases, J lost 2 bases, and 14 bases lay in between. This CDR3 is CASSQDPPGPTYNEQFF. The DNA for the CDR3 is TGCGCCAGCAGCCAAGATCCACCGGGACCAACCTACAATGAGCAGTTCTTC.

This clonotype appeared a few times. V and J are TRBV29-1 and TRBJ1-1, with D perhaps matching TRBD1 (6 bases). CDR1 and CDR2 from the germline V gene are SQVTM and ANQGSEA. Trimming removed 3 bases from V and 0 bases from J, with 11 bases in between. CDR3 size: 14 residues. The CDR3 region has the DNA TGCAGCGTTGAGGGGGCTAACATGAACACTGAAGCTTTCTTT. Translation gives CSVEGANMNTEAFF.

This clonotype occurred many times. This chain connects TRBV29-1 to TRBJ1-2; possible D gene TRBD1, 6 bases. CDR1 SQVTM and CDR2 ANQGSEA come from the germline V gene. V gave up 1 base and J gave up 3 bases, with 9 bases separating them. This CDR3 comprises 13 residues. The CDR3 protein is CSVEGDTDYGYTF. DNA of the CDR3: TGCAGCGTTGAAGGGGACACGGACTATGGCTACACCTTC.

The rearrangement links TRBV18 to TRBJ1-1, with a weak D call TRBD1 (5 bases). Germline V CDR1 and CDR2: KGHSH, LQKENI. Trimming removed 5 bases at V and 7 bases at J, with 11 bases between. This CDR3 has 12 amino acids. The CDR3 spells CASSSGGDEAFF. In nucleotides, the CDR3 is TGTGCCAGCTCAAGTGGGGGGGATGAAGCTTTCTTT.